This T cell receptor (beta chain) was captured in a study of shared T cell receptors in the human thymus. TCRdb's copy holds only in-frame clones and misses some; the assay was immunoSEQ multiplex PCR. The sample comprises over 350,000 clones, 95% of which are singletons, and approximately 0.02% rests with the top ten. V was clipped by 1 base and J by 3 bases; unmatched bases: 4. The germline CDR1 and CDR2 sequences are SGHTA and FQGNSA. CDR3 length: 16 amino acids. The receptor's source is a human donor. The gene calls are TRBV7-2 and TRBJ2-7; 12 nucleotides agree with TRBD2. The sample consisted of thymocytes. CDR3 nucleotides: TGTGCCAGCAGCTTAGGCCAGACTAGCGGGAGCTACGAGCAGTACTTC. Translation: CASSLGQTSGSYEQYF.